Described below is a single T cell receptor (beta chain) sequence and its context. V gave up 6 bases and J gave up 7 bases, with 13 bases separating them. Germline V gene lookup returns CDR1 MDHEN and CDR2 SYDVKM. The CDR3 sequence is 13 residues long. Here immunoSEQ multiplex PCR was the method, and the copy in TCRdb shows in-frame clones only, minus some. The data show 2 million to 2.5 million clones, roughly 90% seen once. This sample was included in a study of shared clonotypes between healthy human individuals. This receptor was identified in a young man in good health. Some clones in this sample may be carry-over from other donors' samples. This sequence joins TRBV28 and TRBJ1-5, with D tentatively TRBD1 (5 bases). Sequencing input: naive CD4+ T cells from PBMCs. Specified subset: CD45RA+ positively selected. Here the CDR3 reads CASRKGAGQPQHF. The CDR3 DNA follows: TGTGCCAGCAGAAAAGGGGCAGGGCAGCCCCAGCATTTT.